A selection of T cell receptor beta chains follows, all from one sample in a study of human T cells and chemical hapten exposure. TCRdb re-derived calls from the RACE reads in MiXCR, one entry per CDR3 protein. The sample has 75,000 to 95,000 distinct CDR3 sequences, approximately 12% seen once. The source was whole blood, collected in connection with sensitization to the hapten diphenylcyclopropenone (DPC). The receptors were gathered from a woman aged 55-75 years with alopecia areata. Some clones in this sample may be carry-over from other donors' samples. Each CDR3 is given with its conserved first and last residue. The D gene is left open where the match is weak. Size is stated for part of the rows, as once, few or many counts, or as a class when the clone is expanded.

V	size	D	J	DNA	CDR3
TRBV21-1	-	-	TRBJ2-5	TGTGCCAGCCTTGAGACCCAGTACTTC	CASLETQYF
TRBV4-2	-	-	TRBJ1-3	TGTGCCAGCAGCCAAGAGAGCCAGGGCATCTCTGGAAACACCATATATTTT	CASSQESQGISGNTIYF
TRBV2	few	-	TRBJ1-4	TGTGCCAGCAGTTACGGACCGAGAACTAATGAAAAACTGTTTTTT	CASSYGPRTNEKLFF
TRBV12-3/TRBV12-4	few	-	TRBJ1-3	TGTGCCAGCAGGGACCAGGGCGCTGGAAACACCATATATTTT	CASRDQGAGNTIYF
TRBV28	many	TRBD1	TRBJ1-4	TGTGCCAGCAGTTTAGGGGGGACAGTCAATGAAAAACTGTTTTTT	CASSLGGTVNEKLFF
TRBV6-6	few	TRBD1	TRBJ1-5	TGTGCCAGCAGTTTGGACAGGGTCGGTCGTCAGCCCCAGCATTTT	CASSLDRVGRQPQHF
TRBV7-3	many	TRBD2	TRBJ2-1	TGTGCCAGCAGCATTAGCGGGGGGGCACGAGAGCAGTTCTTC	CASSISGGAREQFF
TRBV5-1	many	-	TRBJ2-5	TGCGCCAGCAGCTTTCAAGGGCAAGAGACCCAGTACTTC	CASSFQGQETQYF
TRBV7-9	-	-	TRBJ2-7	TGTGCCAGCAGCTTAAGCGCTGGTGAGCAGTACTTC	CASSLSAGEQYF
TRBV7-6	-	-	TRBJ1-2	TGTGCCAGCAGCCAAAGTAATTACTATGGCTACACCTTC	CASSQSNYYGYTF
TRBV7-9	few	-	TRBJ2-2	TGTGCCAGCAGCCTACGACGGAACACCGGGGAGCTGTTTTTT	CASSLRRNTGELFF
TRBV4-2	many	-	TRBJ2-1	TGTGCCAGCAGCCAAGATCGGAGCGACTCCTACAATGAGCAGTTCTTC	CASSQDRSDSYNEQFF
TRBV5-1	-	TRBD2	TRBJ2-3	TGCGCCAGCAGTCCTCGGGGACTAGCGGGAACAGATACGCAGTATTTT	CASSPRGLAGTDTQYF
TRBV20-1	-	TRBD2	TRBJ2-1	TGCAGTGCTAGACCAGGAGCGGGGGGCTGGTACAATGAGCAGTTCTTC	CSARPGAGGWYNEQFF
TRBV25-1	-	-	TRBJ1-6	TGTGCCAGCAGTGACAGGCTGAATTCACCCCTCCACTTT	CASSDRLNSPLHF
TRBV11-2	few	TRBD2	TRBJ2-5	TGTGCCAGCAGCGCTATTCTAGCGGGGGAGTACCAAGAGACCCAGTACTTC	CASSAILAGEYQETQYF
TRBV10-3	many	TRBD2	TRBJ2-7	TGTGCCATCAGTGACCCGGGAGGGGGGACCTCTTCCTACGAGCAGTACTTC	CAISDPGGGTSSYEQYF
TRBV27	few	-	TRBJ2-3	TGTGCCAGCAGTTTAGCCCGGAGGGGTGACTCAGATACGCAGTATTTT	CASSLARRGDSDTQYF
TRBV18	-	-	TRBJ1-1	TGTGCCAGCTTATCCATGAACACTGAAGCTTTCTTT	CASLSMNTEAFF
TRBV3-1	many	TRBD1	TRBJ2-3	TGTGCCAGCAGCCAAGGACAGGGTGATACGCAGTATTTT	CASSQGQGDTQYF
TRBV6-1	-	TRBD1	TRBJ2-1	TGTGCCAGCAGTAGCGGACAGGGGTGGATTGAGCAGTTCTTC	CASSSGQGWIEQFF
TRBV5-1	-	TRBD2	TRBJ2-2	TGCGCCAGCAGCTTCCAAGGACTAGCGGGACGGTCGAACACCGGGGAGCTGTTTTTT	CASSFQGLAGRSNTGELFF
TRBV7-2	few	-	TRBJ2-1	TGTGCCAGCAGCTTAGTTGGTGTCCGAGGGAATGAGCAGTTCTTC	CASSLVGVRGNEQFF
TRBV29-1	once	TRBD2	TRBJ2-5	TGCAGCGTTGCTCTAGCGGAGGAGACCCAGTACTTC	CSVALAEETQYF
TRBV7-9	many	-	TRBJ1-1	TGTGCCAGCAGCTTGGGGATGAACACTGAAGCTTTCTTT	CASSLGMNTEAFF
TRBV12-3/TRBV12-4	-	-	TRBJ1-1	TGTGCCAGCAGTTGGTGGGGGCGGAACACTGAAGCTTTCTTT	CASSWWGRNTEAFF
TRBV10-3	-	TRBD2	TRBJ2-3	TGTGCCATCACACACAGCGGGGGGGCGTCAGATACGCAGTATTTT	CAITHSGGASDTQYF
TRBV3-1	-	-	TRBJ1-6	TGTGCCAGCAGCCAAGTATCGGTCCGCTCACCCCTCCACTTT	CASSQVSVRSPLHF
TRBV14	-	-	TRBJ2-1	TGTGCCAGCAGCTCATATTGGGGGAATGAGCAGTTCTTC	CASSSYWGNEQFF
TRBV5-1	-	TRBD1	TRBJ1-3	TGCGCCAGCAGCCGGACAGGGCCGGATATCAGCTCTGGAAACACCATATATTTT	CASSRTGPDISSGNTIYF
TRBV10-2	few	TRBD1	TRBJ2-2	TGCGCCAGCAGAGCGACAGGGGGCGGCGGCGGGGAGCTGTTTTTT	CASRATGGGGGELFF
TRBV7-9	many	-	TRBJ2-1	TGTGCCAGCAGCTTTATGCGTTTAAGCTCCTACAATGAGCAGTTCTTC	CASSFMRLSSYNEQFF
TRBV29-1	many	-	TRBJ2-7	TGCAGCGTTGTTAGTGCGTTCTCCTACGAGCAGTACTTC	CSVVSAFSYEQYF
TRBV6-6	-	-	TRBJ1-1	TGTGCCAGCAGTTACTCGAGCACGGTGAACACTGAAGCTTTCTTT	CASSYSSTVNTEAFF
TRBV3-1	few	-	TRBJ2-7	TGTGCCAGCAGCCAAGAAGCTGCCTACGAGCAGTACTTC	CASSQEAAYEQYF
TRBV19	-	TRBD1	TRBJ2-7	TGTGCCAGTAGTACTTCCGGGACAGGGGTCCACGAGCAGTACTTC	CASSTSGTGVHEQYF
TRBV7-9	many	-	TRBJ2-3	TGTGCCAGCAGGGGGATACTGTTTCTTACCGATACGCAGTATTTT	CASRGILFLTDTQYF
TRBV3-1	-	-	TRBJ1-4	TGTGCCAGCAGCCAAGAGTGGACAATTAATGAAAAACTGTTTTTT	CASSQEWTINEKLFF
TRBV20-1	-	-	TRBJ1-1	TGCAGTGCCAATGGGGGCCCCACTGAAGCTTTCTTT	CSANGGPTEAFF
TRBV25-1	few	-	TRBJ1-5	TGTGCCAGCAGTGATGGAACCTATCAGCCCCAGCATTTT	CASSDGTYQPQHF
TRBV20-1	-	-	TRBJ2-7	TGCAGTGCTAGAGCGCACGGCGAGCAGTACTTC	CSARAHGEQYF
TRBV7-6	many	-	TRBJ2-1	TGTGCCAGCAGCCCAAACAGGGCTCAGGAAATTGGCAATGAGCAGTTCTTC	CASSPNRAQEIGNEQFF
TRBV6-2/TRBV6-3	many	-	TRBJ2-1	TGTGCCAGCAGTTCCGTTGAAGCCTACAATGAGCAGTTCTTC	CASSSVEAYNEQFF
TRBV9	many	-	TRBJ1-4	TGTGCCAGCAGCGTAGATACAGGGTCTGAAAAACTGTTTTTT	CASSVDTGSEKLFF
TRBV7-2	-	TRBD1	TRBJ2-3	TGTGCCAGCCTGGGACAGTTCACAGATACGCAGTATTTT	CASLGQFTDTQYF
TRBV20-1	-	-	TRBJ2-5	TGCAGTGCTAGGGACACGGGGGGCGATGAGACCCAGTACTTC	CSARDTGGDETQYF
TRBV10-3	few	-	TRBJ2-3	TGTGCCATCAGTGCTTCGGGGGGCCGGCGGGATACGCAGTATTTT	CAISASGGRRDTQYF
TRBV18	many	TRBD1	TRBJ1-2	TGTGCCAGCTCTCCGAACCCGGGACAGCCTGAATATGGCTACACCTTC	CASSPNPGQPEYGYTF
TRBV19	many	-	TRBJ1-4	TGTGCCAGTAGTTACCGGGACGTGTCGGGCGAAAAACTGTTTTTT	CASSYRDVSGEKLFF
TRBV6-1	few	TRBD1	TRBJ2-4	TGTGCCAGCAGTGATACAGGGGAGTACTTC	CASSDTGEYF
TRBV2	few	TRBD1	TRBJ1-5	TGTGCCAGCAGTGTGGGACAGCAATATCAGCCCCAGCATTTT	CASSVGQQYQPQHF
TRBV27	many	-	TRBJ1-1	TGTGCCAGCAGTCCTGGGCGCGGCACTGAAGCTTTCTTT	CASSPGRGTEAFF
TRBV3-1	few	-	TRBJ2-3	TGTGCCAGCAGCCCCGGGGTCAGTCCCACAGATACGCAGTATTTT	CASSPGVSPTDTQYF